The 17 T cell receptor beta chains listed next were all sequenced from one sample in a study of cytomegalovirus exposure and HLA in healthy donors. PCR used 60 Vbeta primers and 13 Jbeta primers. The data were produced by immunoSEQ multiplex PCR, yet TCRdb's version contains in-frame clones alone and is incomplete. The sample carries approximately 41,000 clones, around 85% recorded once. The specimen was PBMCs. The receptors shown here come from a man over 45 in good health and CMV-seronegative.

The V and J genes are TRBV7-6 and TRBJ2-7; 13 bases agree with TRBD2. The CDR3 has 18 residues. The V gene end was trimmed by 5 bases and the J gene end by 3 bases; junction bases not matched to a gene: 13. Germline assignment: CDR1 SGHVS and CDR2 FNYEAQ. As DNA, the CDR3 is TGTGCCAGCAGCCAAGGACCATCCGGACTAGCGGGAGTCTACGAGCAGTACTTC. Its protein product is CASSQGPSGLAGVYEQYF.

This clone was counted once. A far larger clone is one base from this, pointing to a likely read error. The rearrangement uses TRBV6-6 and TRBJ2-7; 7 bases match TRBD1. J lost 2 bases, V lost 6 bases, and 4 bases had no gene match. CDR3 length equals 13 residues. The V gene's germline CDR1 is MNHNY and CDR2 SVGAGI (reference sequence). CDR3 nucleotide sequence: TGTGCCAGCAGCTCGGGACAGACCTACGAGCAGTACTTC. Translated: CASSSGQTYEQYF.

The CDR3 sequence: CASRGQGAWVEAFF. CDR3 DNA: TGTGCCAGCCGGGGACAGGGGGCATGGGTCGAAGCTTTCTTT. The chain employs TRBV6-5 and TRBJ1-1; 12 positions match TRBD1. The germline gives CDR1 MNHEY, CDR2 SVGAGI. CDR3 length equals 14 residues. The V gene end was trimmed by 8 bases and the J gene end by 8 bases; junction bases not matched to a gene: 9.

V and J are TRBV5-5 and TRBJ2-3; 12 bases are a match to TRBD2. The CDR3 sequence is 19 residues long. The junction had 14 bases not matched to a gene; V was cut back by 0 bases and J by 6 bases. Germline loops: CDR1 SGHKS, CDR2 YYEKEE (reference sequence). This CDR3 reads CASSLEPLLLAGGQDTQYF. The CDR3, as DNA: TGTGCCAGCAGCTTGGAGCCGCTCCTTCTAGCGGGGGGGCAGGATACGCAGTATTTT.

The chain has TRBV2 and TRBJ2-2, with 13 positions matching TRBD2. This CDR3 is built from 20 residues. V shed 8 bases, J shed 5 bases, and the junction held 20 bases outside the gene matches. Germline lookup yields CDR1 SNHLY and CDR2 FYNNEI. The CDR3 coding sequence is TGTGCCAGCCACCGAAGGCTGTTACTAGCGGGGGGGTCTCGAACCGGGGAGCTGTTTTTT. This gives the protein CASHRRLLLAGGSRTGELFF.

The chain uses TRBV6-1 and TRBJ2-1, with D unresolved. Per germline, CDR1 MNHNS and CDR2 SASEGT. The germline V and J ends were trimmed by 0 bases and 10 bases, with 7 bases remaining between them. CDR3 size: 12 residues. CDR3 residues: CASSEARREQFF. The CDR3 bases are TGTGCCAGCAGTGAAGCGCGCAGGGAGCAGTTCTTC.

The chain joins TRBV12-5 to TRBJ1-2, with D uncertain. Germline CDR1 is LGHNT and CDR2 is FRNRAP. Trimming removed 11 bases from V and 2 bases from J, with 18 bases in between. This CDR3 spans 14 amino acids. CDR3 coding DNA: TGTGCTTGTACGACTCAAGAGTGGAACTATGGCTACACCTTC. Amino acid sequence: CACTTQEWNYGYTF.

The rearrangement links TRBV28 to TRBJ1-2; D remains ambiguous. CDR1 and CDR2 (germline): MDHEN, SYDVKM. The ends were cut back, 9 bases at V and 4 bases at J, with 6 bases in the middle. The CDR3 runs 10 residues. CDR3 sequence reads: CASRGYGYTF. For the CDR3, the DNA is TGTGCCAGTCGGGGCTATGGCTACACCTTC.

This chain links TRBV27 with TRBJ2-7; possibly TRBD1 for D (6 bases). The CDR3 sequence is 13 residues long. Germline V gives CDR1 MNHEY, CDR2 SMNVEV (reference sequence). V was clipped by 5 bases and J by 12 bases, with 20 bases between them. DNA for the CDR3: TGTGCCAGCAGTCACCCACAGGGCGCGGTCAGGTACTTC. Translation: CASSHPQGAVRYF.

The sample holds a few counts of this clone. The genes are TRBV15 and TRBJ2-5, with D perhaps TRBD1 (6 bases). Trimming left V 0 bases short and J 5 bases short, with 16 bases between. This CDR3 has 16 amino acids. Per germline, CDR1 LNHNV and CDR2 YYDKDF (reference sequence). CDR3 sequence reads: CATSRDGGTGWETQYF. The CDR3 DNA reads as TGTGCCACCAGCAGAGATGGTGGCACAGGGTGGGAGACCCAGTACTTC. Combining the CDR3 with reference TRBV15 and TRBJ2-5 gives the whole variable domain DAMVIQNPRYQVTQFGKPVTLSCSQTLNHNVMYWYQQKSSQAPKLLFHYYDKDFNNEADTPDNFQSRRPNTSFCFLDIRSPGLGDTAMYLCATSRDGGTGWETQYFGPGTRLLVL.

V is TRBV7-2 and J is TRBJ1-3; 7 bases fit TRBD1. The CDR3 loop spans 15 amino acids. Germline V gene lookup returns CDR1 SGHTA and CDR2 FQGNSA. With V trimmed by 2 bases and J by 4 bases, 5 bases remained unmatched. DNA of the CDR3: TGTGCCAGCAGCTTACCGGACAGGCCCGGAAACACCATATATTTT. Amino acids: CASSLPDRPGNTIYF.

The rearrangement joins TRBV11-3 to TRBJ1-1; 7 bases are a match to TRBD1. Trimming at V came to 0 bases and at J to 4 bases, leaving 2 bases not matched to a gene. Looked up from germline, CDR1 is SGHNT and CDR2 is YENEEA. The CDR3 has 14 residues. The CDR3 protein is CASSLDAGGTEAFF. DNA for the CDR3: TGTGCCAGCAGCTTAGATGCAGGGGGCACTGAAGCTTTCTTT.

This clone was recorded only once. CDR3 loop: CAWSDTVGNTIYF. The DNA for the CDR3 is TGTGCCTGGAGTGACACAGTTGGAAACACCATATATTTT. J is TRBJ1-3 and V is TRBV30; D not resolved. There are 13 residues in the CDR3. Per the germline V gene, CDR1 is GTSNPN and CDR2 is SVGIG (reference sequence). V shed 1 base and J shed 3 bases, with 7 bases lying between them.

This chain's CDR3 is CASSQAVGDRGFAYGYTF. CDR3 sequence (DNA): TGCGCCAGCAGCCAAGCGGTAGGGGACAGGGGTTTCGCCTATGGCTACACCTTC. This chain links TRBV4-3 with TRBJ1-2; TRBD1 matches 10 bases. Germline lookup yields CDR1 LGHNA and CDR2 YSLEER. V lost 1 base to trimming and J lost 4 bases; unmatched junction nucleotides: 12. The CDR3 is 18 amino acids.

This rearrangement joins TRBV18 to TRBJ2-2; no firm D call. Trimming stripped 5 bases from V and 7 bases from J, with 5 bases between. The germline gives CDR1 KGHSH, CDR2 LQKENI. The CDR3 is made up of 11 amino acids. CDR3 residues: CASSTGGELFF. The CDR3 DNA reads TGTGCCAGCTCAACGGGCGGGGAGCTGTTTTTT.

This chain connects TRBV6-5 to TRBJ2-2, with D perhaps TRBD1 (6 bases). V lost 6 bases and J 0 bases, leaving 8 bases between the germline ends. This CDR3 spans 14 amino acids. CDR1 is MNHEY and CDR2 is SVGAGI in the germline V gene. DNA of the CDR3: TGTGCCAGCAGAAGGACAGCGAACACCGGGGAGCTGTTTTTT. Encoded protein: CASRRTANTGELFF.

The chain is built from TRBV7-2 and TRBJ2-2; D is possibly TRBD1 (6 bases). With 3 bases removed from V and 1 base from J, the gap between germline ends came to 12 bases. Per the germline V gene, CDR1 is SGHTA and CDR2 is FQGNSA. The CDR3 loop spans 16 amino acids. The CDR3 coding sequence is TGTGCCAGCAGCTTGATCCCGGGACAGAACACCGGGGAGCTGTTTTTT. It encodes CASSLIPGQNTGELFF. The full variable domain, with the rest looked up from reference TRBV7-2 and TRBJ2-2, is GAGVSQSPSNKVTEKGKDVELRCDPISGHTALYWYRQSLGQGLEFLIYFQGNSAPDKSGLPSDRFSAERTGGSVSTLTIQRTQQEDSAVYLCASSLIPGQNTGELFFGEGSRLTVL.